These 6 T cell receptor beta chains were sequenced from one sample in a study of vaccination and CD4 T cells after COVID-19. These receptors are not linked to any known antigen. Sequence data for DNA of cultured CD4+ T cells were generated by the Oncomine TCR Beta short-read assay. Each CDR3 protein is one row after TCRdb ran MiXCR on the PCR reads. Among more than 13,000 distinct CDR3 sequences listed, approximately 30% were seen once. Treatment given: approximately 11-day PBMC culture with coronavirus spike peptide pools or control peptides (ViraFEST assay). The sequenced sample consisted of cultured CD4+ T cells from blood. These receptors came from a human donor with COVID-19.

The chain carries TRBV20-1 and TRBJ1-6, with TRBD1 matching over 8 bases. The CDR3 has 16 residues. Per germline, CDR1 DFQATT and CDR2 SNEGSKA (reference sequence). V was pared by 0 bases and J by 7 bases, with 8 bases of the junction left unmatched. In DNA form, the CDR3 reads TGCAGTGCTAGAGATACCCGGACAGGGAACAATTCACCCCTCCACTTT. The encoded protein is CSARDTRTGNNSPLHF.

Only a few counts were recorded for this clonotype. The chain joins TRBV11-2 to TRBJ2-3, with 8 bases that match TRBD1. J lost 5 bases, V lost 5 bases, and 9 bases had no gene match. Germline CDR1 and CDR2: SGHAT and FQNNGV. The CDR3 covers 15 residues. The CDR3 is CASSRLGQVRDTQYF. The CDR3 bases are TGTGCCAGCAGCCGCCTGGGACAGGTTCGAGATACGCAGTATTTT.

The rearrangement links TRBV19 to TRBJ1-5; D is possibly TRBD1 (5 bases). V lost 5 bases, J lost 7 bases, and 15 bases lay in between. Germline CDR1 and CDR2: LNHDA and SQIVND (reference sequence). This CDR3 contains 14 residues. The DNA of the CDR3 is TGTGCCAGTAGTGCGGGACCGACGATCCAGCCCCAGCATTTT. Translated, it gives CASSAGPTIQPQHF.

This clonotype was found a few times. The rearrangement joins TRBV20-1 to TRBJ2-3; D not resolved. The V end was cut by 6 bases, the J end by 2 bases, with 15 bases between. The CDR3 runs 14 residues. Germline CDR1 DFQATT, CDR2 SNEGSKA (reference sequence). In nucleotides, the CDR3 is TGCAGTGCCCCACGACCGGGTATCACAGATACGCAGTATTTT. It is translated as CSAPRPGITDTQYF.

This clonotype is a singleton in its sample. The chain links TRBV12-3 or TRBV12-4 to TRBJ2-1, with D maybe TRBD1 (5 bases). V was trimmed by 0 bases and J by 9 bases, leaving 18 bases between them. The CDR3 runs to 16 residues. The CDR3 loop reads CASSLAGTAGFGEQFF. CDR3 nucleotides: TGTGCCAGCAGTTTAGCTGGAACAGCAGGGTTCGGTGAGCAGTTCTTC.

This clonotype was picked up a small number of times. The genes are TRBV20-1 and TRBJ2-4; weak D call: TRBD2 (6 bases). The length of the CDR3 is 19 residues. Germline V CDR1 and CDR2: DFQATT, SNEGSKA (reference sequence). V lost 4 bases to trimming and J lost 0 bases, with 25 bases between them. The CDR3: CSATPTRWGEILAKNIQYF. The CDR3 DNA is TGCAGTGCTACCCCTACCAGGTGGGGGGAGATACTAGCCAAAAACATTCAGTACTTC.